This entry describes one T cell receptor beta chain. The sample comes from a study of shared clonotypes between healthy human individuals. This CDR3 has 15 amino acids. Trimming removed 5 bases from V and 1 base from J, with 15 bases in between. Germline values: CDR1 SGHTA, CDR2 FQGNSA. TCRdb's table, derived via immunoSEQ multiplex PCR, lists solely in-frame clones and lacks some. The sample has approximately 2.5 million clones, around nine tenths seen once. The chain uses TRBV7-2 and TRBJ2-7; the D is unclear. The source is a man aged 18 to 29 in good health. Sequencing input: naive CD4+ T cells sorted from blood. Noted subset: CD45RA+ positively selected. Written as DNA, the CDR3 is TGTGCCAGCAGCCAGCAACACGGCCTATCCTACGAGCAGTACTTC. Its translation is CASSQQHGLSYEQYF.